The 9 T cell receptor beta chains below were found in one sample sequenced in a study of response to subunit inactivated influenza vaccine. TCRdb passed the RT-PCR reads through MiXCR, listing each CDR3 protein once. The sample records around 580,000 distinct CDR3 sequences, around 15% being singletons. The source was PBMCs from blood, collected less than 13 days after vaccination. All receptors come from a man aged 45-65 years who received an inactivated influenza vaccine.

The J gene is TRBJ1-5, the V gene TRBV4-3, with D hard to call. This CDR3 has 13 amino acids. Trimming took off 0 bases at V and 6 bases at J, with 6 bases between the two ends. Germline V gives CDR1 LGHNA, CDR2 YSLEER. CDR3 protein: CASSQDFLQPQHF. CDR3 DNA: TGCGCCAGCAGCCAAGATTTCCTTCAGCCCCAGCATTTT.

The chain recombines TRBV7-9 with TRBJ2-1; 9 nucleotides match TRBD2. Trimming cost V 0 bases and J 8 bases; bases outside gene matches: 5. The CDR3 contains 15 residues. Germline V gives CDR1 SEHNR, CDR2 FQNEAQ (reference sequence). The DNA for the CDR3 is TGTGCCAGCAGCTTAGCCGCGGGAGGGCCTTATGAGCAGTTCTTC. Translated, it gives CASSLAAGGPYEQFF.

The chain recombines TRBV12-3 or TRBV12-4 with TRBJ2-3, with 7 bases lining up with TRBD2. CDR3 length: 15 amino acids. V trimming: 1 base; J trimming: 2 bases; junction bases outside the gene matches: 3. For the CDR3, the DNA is TGTGCCAGCAGTTTAGGACTAGCCCTCACAGATACGCAGTATTTT. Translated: CASSLGLALTDTQYF.

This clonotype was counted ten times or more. The DNA of the CDR3 is TGTGCCATCAGTGAGGACGAGCGGGGGGGAAGCACAGATACGCAGTATTTT. It yields the protein CAISEDERGGSTDTQYF. The chain links TRBV10-3 to TRBJ2-3, with 10 positions matching TRBD2. This CDR3 is built from 17 residues. The V and J ends lost 2 bases and 0 bases, in that order; junction bases with no gene match: 5. Germline V gene data show CDR1 as ENHRY and CDR2 as SYGVKD.

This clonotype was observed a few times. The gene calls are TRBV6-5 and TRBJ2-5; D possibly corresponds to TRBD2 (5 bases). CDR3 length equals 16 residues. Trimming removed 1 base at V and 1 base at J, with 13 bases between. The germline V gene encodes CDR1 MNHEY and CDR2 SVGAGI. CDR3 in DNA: TGTGCCAGCAGTTACTTGGGAGTAGGCGGCCAAGAGACCCAGTACTTC. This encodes CASSYLGVGGQETQYF.

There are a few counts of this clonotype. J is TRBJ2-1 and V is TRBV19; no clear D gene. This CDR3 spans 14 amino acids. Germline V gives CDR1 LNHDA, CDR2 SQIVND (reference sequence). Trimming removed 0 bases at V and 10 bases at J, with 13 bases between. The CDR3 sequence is CASSIDYSSVEQFF. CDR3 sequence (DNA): TGTGCCAGTAGTATAGACTACTCCTCGGTAGAGCAGTTCTTC.

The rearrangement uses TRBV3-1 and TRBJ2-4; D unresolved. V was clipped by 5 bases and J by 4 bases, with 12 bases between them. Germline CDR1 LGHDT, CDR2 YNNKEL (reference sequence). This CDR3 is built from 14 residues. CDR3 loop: CASSSTPGKNIQYF. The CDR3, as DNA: TGTGCCAGCAGCTCCACTCCCGGGAAAAACATTCAGTACTTC.

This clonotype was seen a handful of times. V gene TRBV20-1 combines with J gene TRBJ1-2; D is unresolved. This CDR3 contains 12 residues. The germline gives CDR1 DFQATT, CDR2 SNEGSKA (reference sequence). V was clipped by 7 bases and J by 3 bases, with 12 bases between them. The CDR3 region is CSVPGVDYGYTF. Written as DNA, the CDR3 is TGCAGTGTTCCGGGAGTGGACTATGGCTACACCTTC.

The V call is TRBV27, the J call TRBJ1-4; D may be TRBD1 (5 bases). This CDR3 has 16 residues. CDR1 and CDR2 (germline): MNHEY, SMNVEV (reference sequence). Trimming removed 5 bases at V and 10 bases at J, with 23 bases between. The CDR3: CASSREMDNRLRKLFF. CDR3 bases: TGTGCCAGCAGTCGCGAGATGGACAACAGGCTCCGAAAACTGTTTTTT.